This TCR beta chain was obtained from a study of shared clonotypes between healthy human individuals. The protocol was immunoSEQ multiplex PCR, while the TCRdb copy is restricted to in-frame clones and leaves out a portion. Among hundreds of thousands of clones listed, roughly 78% were seen once. The CDR3 covers 16 residues. Germline CDR1 reads KGHSH; CDR2 reads LQKENI. V shed 2 bases and J 1 base; nucleotides not matched to a gene: 5. The sample was memory CD4+ T cells sorted from blood. Noted subset: CD45RA-negative fraction. The sequence derives from a woman in her 30s in good health. The chain has TRBV18 and TRBJ2-1; 7 bases line up with TRBD1. CDR3 loop: CASSPGTGVSYNEQFF. CDR3 DNA: TGTGCCAGCTCACCAGGAACAGGGGTTTCCTACAATGAGCAGTTCTTC.